This T cell receptor beta chain was retrieved from a study of metastatic and nonmetastatic thyroid tumors. The entire patient cohort was treatment-naive prior to thyroid surgery. TCRdb re-called the PCR reads through MiXCR. The table shows fewer than 35,000 clones, with over 15% occurring only once. This CDR3 is built from 12 residues. V gave up 4 bases and J gave up 7 bases, with 13 bases separating them. Germline CDR1 reads GTSNPN; CDR2 reads SVGIG (reference sequence). This clone was seen ten or more times. This clonotype was obtained from a female donor with papillary thyroid cancer or a benign thyroid nodule (not recorded which). Some clones in this sample may be carry-over from other donors' samples. The rearrangement joins TRBV30 to TRBJ1-1; D is unresolved. Source material: blood. CDR3 coding DNA: TGTGCCTGGATCCCAACGGCAGGTGAAGCTTTCTTT. Its translation is CAWIPTAGEAFF.